Sequencing of this TCR beta chain was carried out in a study of tumor T cells in aggressive B-cell lymphoma. V lost 5 bases to trimming and J lost 8 bases; unmatched junction nucleotides: 17. This CDR3 has 17 amino acids. Germline CDR1 is SEHNR and CDR2 is FQNEAQ (reference sequence). TCRdb keeps only in-frame clones here, not all; method: immunoSEQ multiplex PCR. The repertoire holds 2,000 to 2,500 clones, with 85% to 95% as singletons. The chain employs TRBV7-9 and TRBJ2-1, with 8 bases lining up with TRBD1. Input material: tumor tissue. This TCR was sampled from an adult with diffuse large B cell lymphoma. This chain's CDR3 is CASSLWPIRDRNHEQFF. CDR3 DNA: TGTGCCAGCAGCCTTTGGCCGATCCGGGACAGGAATCATGAGCAGTTCTTC.